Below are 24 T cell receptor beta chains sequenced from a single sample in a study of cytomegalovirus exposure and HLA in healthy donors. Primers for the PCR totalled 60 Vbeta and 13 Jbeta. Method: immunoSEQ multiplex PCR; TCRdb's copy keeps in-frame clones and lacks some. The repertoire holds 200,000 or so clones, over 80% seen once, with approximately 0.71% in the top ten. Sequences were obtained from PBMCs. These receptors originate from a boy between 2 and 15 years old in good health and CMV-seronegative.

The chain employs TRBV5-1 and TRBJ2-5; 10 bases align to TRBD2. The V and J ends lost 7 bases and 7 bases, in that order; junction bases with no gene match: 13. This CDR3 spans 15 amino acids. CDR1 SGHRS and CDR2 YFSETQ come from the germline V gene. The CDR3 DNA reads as TGCGCCAGCGGCCTTAAGCGGGGGGGCGCAGGGACCCAGTACTTC. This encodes CASGLKRGGAGTQYF.

The CDR3 DNA sequence: TGTGCCAGCAGCTTAGGGGGGCAGGGGGGTTTAAATGGCTACACCTTC. Encoded protein: CASSLGGQGGLNGYTF. V gene TRBV7-9 combines with J gene TRBJ1-2, with TRBD1 matching over 7 bases. The CDR3 runs 16 residues. J was trimmed by 6 bases and V by 1 base; bases with no gene match: 11. Per the germline V gene, CDR1 is SEHNR and CDR2 is FQNEAQ (reference sequence). Based on the CDR3 plus reference TRBV7-9 and TRBJ1-2, the full variable domain is DTGVSQNPRHKITKRGQNVTFRCDPISEHNRLYWYRQTLGQGPEFLTYFQNEAQLEKSRLLSDRFSAERPKGSFSTLEIQRTEQGDSAMYLCASSLGGQGGLNGYTFGSGTRLTVV.

CDR3 loop: CAGSPPGANEQFF. CDR3 bases: TGTGCTGGCAGTCCTCCGGGAGCAAATGAGCAGTTCTTC. V usage is TRBV7-7 and J usage is TRBJ2-1, with a weak D call TRBD2 (6 bases). In germline, CDR1 is SSHAT, CDR2 FNYEAQ (reference sequence). CDR3 size: 13 residues. Full variable domain (remainder filled in from reference TRBV7-7 and TRBJ2-1): GAGVSQSPRYKVTKRGQDVTLRCDPISSHATLYWYQQALGQGPEFLTYFNYEAQPDKSGLPSDRFSAERPEGSISTLTIQRTEQRDSAMYRCAGSPPGANEQFFGPGTRLTVL.

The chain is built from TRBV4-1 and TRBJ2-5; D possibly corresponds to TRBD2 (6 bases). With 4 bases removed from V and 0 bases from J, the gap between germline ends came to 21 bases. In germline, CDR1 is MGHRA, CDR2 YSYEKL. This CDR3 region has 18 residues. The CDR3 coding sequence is TGCGCCAGCAGCCGCCACTTAGCGGACCAAAGGTACCAAGAGACCCAGTACTTC. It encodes CASSRHLADQRYQETQYF.

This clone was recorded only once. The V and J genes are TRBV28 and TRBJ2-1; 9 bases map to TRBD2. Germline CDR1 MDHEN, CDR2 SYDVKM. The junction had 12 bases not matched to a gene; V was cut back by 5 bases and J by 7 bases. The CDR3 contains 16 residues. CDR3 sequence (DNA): TGTGCCAGCAGTCTCCGAGGACTAGCGCCTTGGAATGAGCAGTTCTTC. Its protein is CASSLRGLAPWNEQFF.

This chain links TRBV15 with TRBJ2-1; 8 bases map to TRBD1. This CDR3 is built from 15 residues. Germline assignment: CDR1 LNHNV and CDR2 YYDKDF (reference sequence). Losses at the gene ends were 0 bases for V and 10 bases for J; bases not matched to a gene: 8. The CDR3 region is CATSRDHQGAGEQFF. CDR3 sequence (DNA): TGTGCCACCAGCAGAGATCACCAGGGGGCAGGCGAGCAGTTCTTC.

The CDR3 is CASSGTGSHYGYTF. In DNA, the CDR3 is TGTGCCAGCAGCGGAACAGGGTCCCACTATGGCTACACCTTC. The rearrangement uses TRBV9 and TRBJ1-2, with D possibly being TRBD1 (6 bases). Germline V gene lookup returns CDR1 SGDLS and CDR2 YYNGEE. V dropped 3 bases and J dropped 3 bases, with 12 bases sitting between them. The CDR3 has 14 residues.

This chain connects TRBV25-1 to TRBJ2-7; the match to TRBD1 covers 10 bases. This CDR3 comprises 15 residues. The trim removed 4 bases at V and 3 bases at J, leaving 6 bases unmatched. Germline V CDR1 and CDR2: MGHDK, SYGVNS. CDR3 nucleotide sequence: TGTGCCAGCAGTGGTCGGGACAGGGGTTTCTACGAGCAGTACTTC. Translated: CASSGRDRGFYEQYF.

As DNA, the CDR3 is TGCGCCAGCAGCCCCTTAAGTTTCACTCGGACTTACGAGCAGTACTTC. Residues: CASSPLSFTRTYEQYF. This chain uses TRBV5-1 with TRBJ2-7; maybe TRBD2 (5 bases). V lost 4 bases, J lost 4 bases, and 21 bases lay in between. Germline CDR1 is SGHRS and CDR2 is YFSETQ. The CDR3 has 16 residues.

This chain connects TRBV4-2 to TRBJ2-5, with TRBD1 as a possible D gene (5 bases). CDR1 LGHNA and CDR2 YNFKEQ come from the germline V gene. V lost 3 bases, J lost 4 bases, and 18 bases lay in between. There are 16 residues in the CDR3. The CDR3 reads CASSQRSSPQGETQYF. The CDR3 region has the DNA TGTGCCAGCAGCCAGAGATCATCCCCCCAGGGAGAGACCCAGTACTTC.

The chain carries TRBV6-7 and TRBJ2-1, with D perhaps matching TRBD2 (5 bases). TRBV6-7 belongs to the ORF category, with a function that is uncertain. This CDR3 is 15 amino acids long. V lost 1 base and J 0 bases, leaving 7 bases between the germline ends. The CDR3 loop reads CASSYLGSSYNEQFF. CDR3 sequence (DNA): TGTGCCAGCAGTTACTTGGGGAGCTCCTACAATGAGCAGTTCTTC.

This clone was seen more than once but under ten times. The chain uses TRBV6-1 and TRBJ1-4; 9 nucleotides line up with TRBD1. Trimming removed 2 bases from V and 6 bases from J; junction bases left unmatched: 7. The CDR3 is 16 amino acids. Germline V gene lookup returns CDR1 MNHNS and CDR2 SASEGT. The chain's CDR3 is CASSEMGDREDEKLFF. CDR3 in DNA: TGTGCCAGCAGTGAAATGGGGGACAGGGAGGATGAAAAACTGTTTTTT.

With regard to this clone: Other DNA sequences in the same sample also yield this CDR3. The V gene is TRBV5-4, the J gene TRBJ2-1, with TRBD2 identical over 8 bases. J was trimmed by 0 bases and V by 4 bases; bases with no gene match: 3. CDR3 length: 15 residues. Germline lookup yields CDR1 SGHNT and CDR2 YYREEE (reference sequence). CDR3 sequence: CASSLGTSSYNEQFF. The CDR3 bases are TGTGCCAGCAGCCTGGGGACTAGCTCCTACAATGAGCAGTTCTTC.

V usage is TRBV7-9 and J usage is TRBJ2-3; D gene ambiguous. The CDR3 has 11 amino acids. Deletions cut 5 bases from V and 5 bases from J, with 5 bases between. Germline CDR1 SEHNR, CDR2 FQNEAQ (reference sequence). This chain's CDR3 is CASSIKDTQYF. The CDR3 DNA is TGTGCCAGCAGCATAAAAGATACGCAGTATTTT. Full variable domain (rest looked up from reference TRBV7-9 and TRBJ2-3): DTGVSQNPRHKITKRGQNVTFRCDPISEHNRLYWYRQTLGQGPEFLTYFQNEAQLEKSRLLSDRFSAERPKGSFSTLEIQRTEQGDSAMYLCASSIKDTQYFGPGTRLTVL.

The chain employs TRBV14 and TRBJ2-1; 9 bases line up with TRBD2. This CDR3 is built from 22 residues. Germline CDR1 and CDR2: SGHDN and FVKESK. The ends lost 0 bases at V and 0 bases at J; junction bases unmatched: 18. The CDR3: CASSQEGVASGILRSSYNEQFF. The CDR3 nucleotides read TGTGCCAGCAGCCAAGAAGGAGTGGCTAGCGGGATCCTCCGGTCCTCCTACAATGAGCAGTTCTTC.

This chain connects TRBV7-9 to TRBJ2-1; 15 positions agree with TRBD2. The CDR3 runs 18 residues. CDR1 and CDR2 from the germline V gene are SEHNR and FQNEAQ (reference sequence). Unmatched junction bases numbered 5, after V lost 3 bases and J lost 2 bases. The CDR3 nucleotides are TGTGCCAGCAGCTTTCGGACTAGCGGGAGGGTAGCCTACAATGAGCAGTTCTTC. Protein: CASSFRTSGRVAYNEQFF.

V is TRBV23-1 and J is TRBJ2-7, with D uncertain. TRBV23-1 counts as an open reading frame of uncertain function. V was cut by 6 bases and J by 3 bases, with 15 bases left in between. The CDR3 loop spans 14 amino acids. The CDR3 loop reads CASRSRLPGYEQYF. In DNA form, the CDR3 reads TGCGCCAGCAGATCACGACTTCCCGGCTACGAGCAGTACTTC.

Written as DNA, the CDR3 is TGCAGCGTCGCTGGTAGGGGTGGAGGCTACACCTTC. Protein sequence: CSVAGRGGGYTF. The V and J genes are TRBV29-1 and TRBJ1-2, with D possibly being TRBD1 (5 bases). This CDR3 spans 12 amino acids. V was cut by 6 bases and J by 8 bases, with 16 bases left in between. The germline V gene encodes CDR1 SQVTM and CDR2 ANQGSEA.

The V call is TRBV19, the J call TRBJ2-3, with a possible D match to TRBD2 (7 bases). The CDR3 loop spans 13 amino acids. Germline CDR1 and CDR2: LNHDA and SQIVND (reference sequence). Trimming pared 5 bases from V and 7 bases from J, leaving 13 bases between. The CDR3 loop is CASSLGGGNTQYF. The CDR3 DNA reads TGTGCCAGTAGTCTCGGCGGGGGCAATACGCAGTATTTT.

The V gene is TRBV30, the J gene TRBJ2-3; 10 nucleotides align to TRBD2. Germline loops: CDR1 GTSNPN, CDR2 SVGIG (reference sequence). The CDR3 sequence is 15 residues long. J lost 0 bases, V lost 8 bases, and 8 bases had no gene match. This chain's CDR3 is CAHPSGGGSTDTQYF. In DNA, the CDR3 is TGTGCCCACCCCAGCGGGGGGGGAAGCACAGATACGCAGTATTTT.

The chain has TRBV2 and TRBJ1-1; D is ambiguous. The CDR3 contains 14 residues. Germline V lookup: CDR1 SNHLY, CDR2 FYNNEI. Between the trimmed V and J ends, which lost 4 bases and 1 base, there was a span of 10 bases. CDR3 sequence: CASSGQSWNTEAFF. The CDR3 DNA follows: TGTGCCAGCAGTGGGCAGTCGTGGAACACTGAAGCTTTCTTT.

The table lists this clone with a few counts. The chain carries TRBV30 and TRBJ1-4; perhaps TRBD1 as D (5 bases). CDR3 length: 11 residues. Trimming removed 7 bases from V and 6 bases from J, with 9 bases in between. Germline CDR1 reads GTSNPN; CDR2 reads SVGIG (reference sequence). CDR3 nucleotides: TGTGCCTATAAAGGGGATGAAAAACTGTTTTTT. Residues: CAYKGDEKLFF.

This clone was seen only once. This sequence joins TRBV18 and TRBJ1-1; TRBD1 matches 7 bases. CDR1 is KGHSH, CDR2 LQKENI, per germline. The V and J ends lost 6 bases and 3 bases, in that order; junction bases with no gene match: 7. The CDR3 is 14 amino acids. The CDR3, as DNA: TGTGCCAGCTCGGTAGGGGGCGCGGACACTGAAGCTTTCTTT. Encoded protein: CASSVGGADTEAFF.

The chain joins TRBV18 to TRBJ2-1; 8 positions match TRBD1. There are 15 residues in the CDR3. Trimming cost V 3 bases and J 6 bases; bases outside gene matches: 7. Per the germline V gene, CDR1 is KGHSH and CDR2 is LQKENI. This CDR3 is CASSPRTGLGNEQFF. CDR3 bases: TGTGCCAGCTCACCCCGGACAGGGCTTGGCAATGAGCAGTTCTTC.